Each of the 22 T cell receptor beta chains below was sequenced from the same sample in a study of regulatory T cells in long-lasting Graves disease. Indicated time point: newly diagnosed GD, antithyroid drugs for less than 3 months. Generation of the TCR library employed RNA extracted from PBMCs. Researchers made TCR beta libraries by using iRepertoire HTBI primers and running Arm-PCR on CDR3 regions. Each CDR3 protein is one row after TCRdb ran MiXCR on the multiplex PCR reads. The repertoire includes about 220,000 distinct CDR3 sequences, roughly a fifth of them detected once, and about 11% sits in the top ten. In addition, the sample was reused for a study of T cells in Graves' hyperthyroidism and ophthalmopathy.

The input for sequencing was peripheral blood mononuclear cells (PBMCs), taken at new diagnosis, from a patient treated with antithyroid drugs. The origin of the receptors is a woman in her 30s with Graves disease.

The chain uses TRBV12-3 or TRBV12-4 and TRBJ2-2, with D possibly called TRBD1 or TRBD2 (5 bases each). The CDR3 contains 13 residues. V lost 6 bases and J lost 8, with 13 bases in between. The chain's CDR3 is CASSPKWGGELFF. The CDR3 region has the DNA TGTGCCAGCAGCCCCAAATGGGGGGGGGAGCTGTTTTTT.

This CDR3 is CASTRGAGGTRTHTEAFF. The DNA of the CDR3 is TGTGCCAGCACTCGAGGGGCAGGGGGCACCAGAACCCACACTGAAGCTTTCTTT. This chain joins TRBV6-1 and TRBJ1-1; 8 nucleotides match TRBD1. Trimming took 7 bases from V and 3 from J; bases not matched to a gene: 19. The length of the CDR3 is 18 residues. Germline V gene data show CDR1 as MNHNS and CDR2 as SASEGT.

The CDR3 loop reads CASKRQGPTGELFF. The CDR3 bases are TGTGCCAGCAAGAGACAGGGGCCCACCGGGGAGCTGTTTTTT. J is TRBJ2-2 and V is TRBV25-1; 8 bases match TRBD1. The junction had 5 bases not matched to a gene; V was cut back by 7 bases and J by 4 bases. The germline gives CDR1 MGHDK, CDR2 SYGVNS. The CDR3 has 14 amino acids.

Remarks on this clonotype: A much bigger clone sits one base away, suggesting this may be a read error. This sequence joins TRBV3-1 and TRBJ2-7; D is uncertain. CDR1 LGHDT and CDR2 YNNKEL come from the germline V gene (reference sequence). The CDR3 runs 13 residues. The V end was cut by 4 bases, the J end by 6 bases, with 13 bases between. CDR3 residues: CASSLAFGSEQYF. CDR3 bases: TGTGCCAGCAGCCTAGCCTTCGGAAGCGAGCAGTACTTC.

This clonotype was picked up many times. The V gene is TRBV5-1, the J gene TRBJ2-3; possibly TRBD1 for D (5 bases). From germline, CDR1 is SGHRS and CDR2 YFSETQ. CDR3 size: 14 residues. Trimming stripped 4 bases from V and 2 bases from J, with 11 bases between. The CDR3 region is CASSRAGITDTQYF. The CDR3 coding sequence is TGCGCCAGCAGCAGGGCAGGGATCACAGATACGCAGTATTTT.

This clonotype was counted ten times or more. Here the CDR3 reads CASSLGGAEQYF. Here the CDR3 DNA reads TGTGCCAGCAGCTTAGGAGGGGCCGAGCAGTACTTC. The chain recombines TRBV7-3 with TRBJ2-7; D might be TRBD2 (6 bases). Germline loops: CDR1 SGHTA, CDR2 FQGTGA. The CDR3 covers 12 residues. The V and J ends lost 2 bases and 6 bases respectively, with 8 bases between them.

Regarding this clonotype: This likely traces to a read error, being one base from a far larger clone. The V and J genes are TRBV10-3 and TRBJ1-1; D is undetermined. CDR1 and CDR2 (germline): ENHRY, SYGVKD. The CDR3 runs to 15 residues. V gave up 2 bases and J gave up 0 bases, with 10 bases separating them. CDR3 residues: CAISEQTGLNTEAFF. For the CDR3, the DNA is TGTGCCATCAGTGAGCAGACCGGGCTGAACACTGAAGCTTTCTTT.

This clonotype showed up many times. The chain recombines TRBV30 with TRBJ2-5; no definite D call. The CDR3 sequence is 13 residues long. The germline V and J ends were trimmed by 0 bases and 5 bases, with 10 bases remaining between them. The germline V gene has CDR1 GTSNPN and CDR2 SVGIG (reference sequence). DNA of the CDR3: TGTGCCTGGAGTGTATCGGCGAGGGAGACCCAGTACTTC. This gives the protein CAWSVSARETQYF.

The chain carries TRBV28 and TRBJ2-3, with D possibly matching TRBD2 (6 bases). The CDR3 runs 14 residues. V lost 3 bases and J lost 1, with 8 bases in between. CDR1 MDHEN and CDR2 SYDVKM come from the germline V gene. The CDR3 region is CASSLAGRTDTQYF. The CDR3 DNA reads as TGTGCCAGCAGTTTGGCGGGGCGCACAGATACGCAGTATTTT.

The table lists this clonotype with a few counts. This chain connects TRBV30 to TRBJ2-6; D not resolved. The CDR3 covers 14 residues. V was clipped by 4 bases and J by 0 bases, with 7 bases between them. Per the germline V gene, CDR1 is GTSNPN and CDR2 is SVGIG (reference sequence). CDR3 nucleotide sequence: TGTGCCTGGAAGCGAAACTCTGGGGCCAACGTCCTGACTTTC. It yields the protein CAWKRNSGANVLTF.

This clonotype was seen more than once but under ten times. This chain links TRBV28 with TRBJ1-2; 9 bases match TRBD1. Germline lookup yields CDR1 MDHEN and CDR2 SYDVKM. Trimming took 5 bases from V and 8 from J; bases not matched to a gene: 3. CDR3 size: 12 residues. The CDR3 protein is CASSRTGAGYTF. CDR3 bases: TGTGCCAGCAGTCGGACAGGGGCCGGCTACACCTTC.

In its sample, this clonotype was seen many times. The J gene is TRBJ2-2, the V gene TRBV5-1; D may correspond to TRBD1 or TRBD2 (5 bases each). Trimming pared 3 bases from V and 14 bases from J, leaving 23 bases between. Germline CDR1 reads SGHRS; CDR2 reads YFSETQ. The CDR3 sequence is 15 residues long. CDR3 DNA: TGCGCCAGCAGCTCCGGCGACCTGCTGGGACCGGGTCTGTTTTTT. It codes for CASSSGDLLGPGLFF.

This clonotype showed up many times. The J gene is TRBJ2-5, the V gene TRBV2; 8 bases align to TRBD2. Looked up from germline, CDR1 is SNHLY and CDR2 is FYNNEI. This CDR3 has 17 amino acids. V shed 6 bases, J shed 4 bases, and the junction held 16 bases outside the gene matches. The CDR3 protein is CASSGRGGYSYGETQYF. CDR3 DNA: TGTGCCAGCAGCGGACGGGGGGGTTATTCATACGGAGAGACCCAGTACTTC.

This clonotype was observed at least ten times. The CDR3 sequence: CASSYKRLAGELFF. In DNA, the CDR3 is TGTGCCAGCAGTTACAAGAGACTAGCCGGGGAGCTGTTTTTT. This chain uses TRBV12-3 or TRBV12-4 with TRBJ2-2; D perhaps matches TRBD2 (6 bases). V was trimmed by 4 bases and J by 6 bases, leaving 12 bases between them. This CDR3 has 14 residues.

This clonotype has only a few counts. A read error may be the cause here, since a much bigger clone is one base away. Written as DNA, the CDR3 is TGCAGTGCTAGGGGCACAGATACGCAGTATTTT. It encodes CSARGTDTQYF. The chain links TRBV20-1 to TRBJ2-3; D gene ambiguous. V lost 3 bases and J lost 1, with 2 bases in between. This CDR3 comprises 11 residues. Germline V gene lookup returns CDR1 DFQATT and CDR2 SNEGSKA (reference sequence).

This clonotype occurred a few times. With a much larger clone just one base away, this may be a read error. This CDR3 fails to terminate in the conserved phenylalanine or tryptophan, so it likely reflects a read error. This sequence joins TRBV2 and TRBJ1-6; tentative D call: TRBD1 (5 bases). Trimming shortened V by 10 bases and J by 6 bases, and 19 bases separated the two germline ends. The germline V gene has CDR1 SNHLY and CDR2 FYNNEI. The CDR3 is made up of 15 amino acids. CDR3 residues: CATLGGEGSNSPLHL. The CDR3, as DNA: TGTGCCACCCTGGGGGGAGAGGGCAGTAATTCACCCCTCCACTTG.

Of note for this clonotype: It differs at one base from a far larger clone, so likely a read error. The conserved closing phenylalanine or tryptophan is absent in this CDR3, likely reflecting a read error. The rearrangement links TRBV12-3 or TRBV12-4 to TRBJ2-3; D ambiguous. This CDR3 contains 13 residues. The V and J ends lost 5 bases and 2 bases respectively, with 8 bases between them. The CDR3 is CASSVDYTDTQYL. The CDR3 nucleotides are TGTGCCAGCAGTGTTGATTACACAGATACGCAGTATCTT.

The table lists this clonotype with many counts. This sequence joins TRBV28 and TRBJ2-1; TRBD2 matches 9 bases. Per germline, CDR1 MDHEN and CDR2 SYDVKM. This CDR3 spans 16 amino acids. J lost 3 bases, V lost 5 bases, and 8 bases had no gene match. CDR3 sequence reads: CASSPLAGGIYNEQFF. Here the CDR3 DNA reads TGTGCCAGCAGTCCTTTGGCGGGGGGGATCTACAATGAGCAGTTCTTC.

This clonotype was seen more than once but under ten times. The chain carries TRBV20-1 and TRBJ2-7; 8 bases map to TRBD1. The V and J ends lost 4 bases and 1 base, in that order; junction bases with no gene match: 9. This CDR3 contains 15 residues. The germline CDR1 and CDR2 sequences are DFQATT and SNEGSKA (reference sequence). For the CDR3, the DNA is TGCAGTGCTACCAACCCGGGGACAGGATCCTACGAGCAGTACTTC. This codes for CSATNPGTGSYEQYF.

Notes on this clonotype: Only one base separates this from a far larger clonotype, so it likely reflects a read error. Because the CDR3 is missing its conserved closing phenylalanine or tryptophan, this is likely a read error. The chain has TRBV11-1 and TRBJ1-1; tentatively, D is TRBD1 (5 bases). The CDR3 runs to 15 residues. V was shortened by 5 bases and J by 1 base, with 14 bases between the two germline ends. Germline CDR1 is SGHAT and CDR2 is FQDESV (reference sequence). The chain's CDR3 is CASSPGGGPNTEAFL. The CDR3 DNA reads TGTGCCAGCAGCCCGGGGGGGGGACCGAACACTGAAGCTTTCTTG.

This clonotype was observed at least ten times. The chain couples TRBV20-1 to TRBJ1-1, with D perhaps TRBD1 (5 bases). V was cut by 0 bases and J by 2 bases, with 16 bases left in between. The CDR3 runs to 16 residues. Per germline, CDR1 DFQATT and CDR2 SNEGSKA (reference sequence). The CDR3 protein is CSARDLSRQKNTEAFF. CDR3 DNA: TGCAGTGCTAGAGATCTCTCGAGACAGAAAAACACTGAAGCTTTCTTT.

This clonotype was picked up many times. This sequence joins TRBV10-2 and TRBJ1-2; tentatively, D is TRBD1 (6 bases). Trimming shortened V by 4 bases and J by 8 bases, and 14 bases separated the two germline ends. From germline, CDR1 is WSHSY and CDR2 SAAADI. The CDR3 length is 13 residues. The CDR3 loop reads CASSATGRGGYTF. The CDR3 bases are TGCGCCAGCAGTGCGACAGGACGTGGAGGCTACACCTTC.